Following are 2 T cell receptor beta chains from one sample sequenced in a study of monozygotic twins with inflammatory bowel disease (dated by TCRdb to between 2017 and 2020). Preparation of the library involved 5' RACE. The sequencer listed for this sample is Illumina HiSeq 2500. Once TCRdb had reprocessed the reads, it stored one entry per CDR3 protein sequence and supplied no DNA. The sample table on file contains some 89,000 distinct CDR3 sequences. The leading ten clones occupy about 7.4% of the sample. The material sequenced was blood. These receptors all come from a human donor with ulcerative colitis or Crohn's disease, or a healthy co-twin of an affected twin (not recorded which).

The chain is built from TRBV5-4 and TRBJ1-4. The CDR3 totals 16 residues. Per germline, CDR1 SGHNT and CDR2 YYREEE (reference sequence). CDR3 residues: CASSLAPRAGGEKLFF.

The genes are TRBV5-1 and TRBJ2-7; the D call from TCRdb, TRBD1, cannot be confirmed without DNA. This CDR3 spans 14 amino acids. The V gene's germline CDR1 is SGHRS and CDR2 YFSETQ. The CDR3 sequence is CASSLGTQAYEQYF.